This TCR beta chain originates from a study of response to subunit inactivated influenza vaccine. General study points: Each seasonal flu vaccination may recruit only limited new T cells, authors suggested.

TCRdb fed the RT-PCR reads into MiXCR, producing one record per CDR3 protein. The table has over 400,000 distinct CDR3 sequences, about a tenth seen once. This clonotype came up a few times. No antigen is known for it. The CDR3 spans 13 residues. V gave up 1 base and J gave up 2 bases; unmatched junction bases: 2. The V gene's germline CDR1 is DFQATT and CDR2 SNEGSKA (reference sequence). The TCR was taken from a man in his fifties or sixties who received an inactivated influenza vaccine. The sample was PBMCs from blood, taken about 40 days after vaccination. V usage is TRBV20-1 and J usage is TRBJ2-7; 7 nucleotides line up with TRBD2. The DNA for the CDR3 is TGCAGTGCTAGAGCTAGCGGCCCCTACGAGCAGTACTTC. It specifies CSARASGPYEQYF.